The rows below give T cell receptor beta chains drawn from one sample of a study of pediatric ulcerative colitis. Data came from immunoSEQ multiplex PCR; TCRdb stores just in-frame clones and leaves some out. The table lists under 20,000 clones, around 74% of them singletons. Sequenced sample: gut tissue. The receptors here all came from a girl aged 5-17 years with moderate ulcerative colitis. Each CDR3 is given with its conserved first and last residue. The D gene is left open where the match is weak. Some rows mark clone size as missing; the rest say once, few, many or name a class of expanded clone.

j_call clone_size v_call d_call cdr3_aa cdr3_nt
TRBJ2-7 NA TRBV6-5 TRBD1 CASSWGTGNHEQYF TGTGCCAGCAGTTGGGGGACAGGGAACCACGAGCAGTACTTC
TRBJ1-6 few TRBV2 NA CASGGPPLHF TGTGCCAGCGGGGGTCCACCCCTCCACTTT
TRBJ1-2 NA TRBV29-1 NA CSVGTGLNYGYTF TGCAGCGTTGGTACGGGACTAAACTATGGCTACACCTTC
TRBJ2-1 NA TRBV9 TRBD2 CASSASGRFYNEQFF TGTGCCAGCAGCGCCAGCGGGAGATTTTACAATGAGCAGTTCTTC
TRBJ2-7 NA TRBV15 NA CATSRGGGAVYEQYF TGTGCCACCAGCAGGGGGGGCGGGGCGGTGTACGAGCAGTACTTC
TRBJ2-3 NA TRBV5-1 NA CASSPFGTDTQYF TGCGCCAGCAGCCCCTTTGGCACAGATACGCAGTATTTT
TRBJ1-2 NA TRBV18 NA CASSPSDSRGYTF TGTGCCAGCTCACCCTCGGACAGCCGGGGCTACACCTTC
TRBJ1-1 NA TRBV4-1 NA CASSQDPGVGAFF TGCGCCAGCAGCCAAGACCCGGGCGTGGGAGCTTTCTTT
TRBJ2-3 once TRBV7-9 TRBD2 CASSLSGLAGTDTQYF TGTGCCAGCAGCTTATCCGGACTAGCGGGTACAGATACGCAGTATTTT
TRBJ1-1 large TRBV9 NA CASSVDGGNTEAFF TGTGCCAGCAGCGTAGACGGGGGGAACACTGAAGCTTTCTTT
TRBJ2-7 NA TRBV28 NA CASSQGTYEQYF TGTGCCAGCAGTCAGGGGACCTACGAGCAGTACTTC
TRBJ1-1 NA TRBV7-9 NA CASSLSRGNTEAFF TGTGCCAGCAGCCTAAGCCGTGGGAACACTGAAGCTTTCTTT
TRBJ1-3 NA TRBV9 NA CASSVARRDTIYF TGTGCCAGCAGCGTAGCCCGACGGGACACCATATATTTT
TRBJ2-7 NA TRBV20-1 NA CRGLWEQYF TGCAGGGGGCTCTGGGAGCAGTACTTC
TRBJ2-7 NA TRBV5-4 TRBD1 CASSTGTGDYEQYF TGTGCCAGCAGCACTGGGACAGGGGACTACGAGCAGTACTTC
TRBJ2-3 few TRBV4-2 TRBD2 CASSPTLAGSTDTQYF TGTGCCAGCAGCCCTACCCTAGCGGGGAGCACAGATACGCAGTATTTT
TRBJ2-7 NA TRBV11-2 NA CASSLDLGGMTYEQYF TGTGCCAGCAGCTTAGATCTTGGGGGGATGACCTACGAGCAGTACTTC
TRBJ2-7 NA TRBV5-4 NA CASSFGANYEQYF TGTGCCAGCAGCTTCGGGGCGAACTACGAGCAGTACTTC
TRBJ2-7 NA TRBV5-1 NA CASSFEGYEQYF TGCGCCAGCAGCTTTGAGGGGTACGAGCAGTACTTC
TRBJ2-1 few TRBV6-1 NA CASSAQGIGANNEQFF TGTGCCAGCAGTGCGCAGGGGATTGGGGCGAACAATGAGCAGTTCTTC
TRBJ2-7 NA TRBV7-2 NA CASSLVRGPSYEQYF TGTGCCAGCAGCTTAGTTCGCGGGCCCTCCTACGAGCAGTACTTC
TRBJ2-3 NA TRBV12-5 NA CASGLARTDTQYF TGTGCTAGTGGTTTGGCCCGCACAGATACGCAGTATTTT
TRBJ1-1 NA TRBV5-1 NA CASSPGWGGRGTEAFF TGCGCCAGCAGCCCCGGATGGGGGGGGCGCGGCACTGAAGCTTTCTTT